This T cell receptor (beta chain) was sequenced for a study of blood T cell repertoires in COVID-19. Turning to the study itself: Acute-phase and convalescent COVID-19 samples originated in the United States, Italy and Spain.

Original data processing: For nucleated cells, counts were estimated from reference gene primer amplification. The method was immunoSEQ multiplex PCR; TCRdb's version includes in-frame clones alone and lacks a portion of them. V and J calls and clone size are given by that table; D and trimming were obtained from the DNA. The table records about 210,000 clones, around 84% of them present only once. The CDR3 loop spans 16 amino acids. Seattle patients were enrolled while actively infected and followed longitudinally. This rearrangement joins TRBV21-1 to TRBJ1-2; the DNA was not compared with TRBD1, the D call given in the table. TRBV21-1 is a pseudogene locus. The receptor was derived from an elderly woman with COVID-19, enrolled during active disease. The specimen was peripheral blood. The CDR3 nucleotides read TGTGCCAGCAGCCAATCCAACAGGCAAAGAGGCTATGGCTACACCTTC. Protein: CASSQSNRQRGYGYTF.